The clone carrying this TCR beta chain has more than one count but fewer than ten. How the authors handled the data: Researchers report that nucleated cell counts were estimated from reference gene primer amplification. TCRdb's table, derived via immunoSEQ multiplex PCR, lists solely in-frame clones and lacks some. For V, J and clone size, that table is used; D and trimming come from the DNA. The data contain under 90,000 clones, 65% to 90% of them singletons. This sample was taken from a study of blood T cell repertoires in COVID-19. About the research overall: In each case, the material was cDNA or gDNA derived from T cells, B-cell-depleted T cells, or PBMCs.

The germline CDR1 and CDR2 sequences are LNHDA and SQIVND (reference sequence). V lost 7 bases to trimming and J lost 2 bases, with 15 bases between them. This CDR3 contains 14 residues. This receptor was obtained from an elderly woman with active or convalescent COVID-19. The sample was peripheral blood. The genes are TRBV19 and TRBJ2-7, with a tentative D call TRBD1 (6 bases). The CDR3: CASTPRDNPYEQYF. CDR3 DNA: TGTGCCAGTACCCCACGGGACAACCCCTACGAGCAGTACTTC.